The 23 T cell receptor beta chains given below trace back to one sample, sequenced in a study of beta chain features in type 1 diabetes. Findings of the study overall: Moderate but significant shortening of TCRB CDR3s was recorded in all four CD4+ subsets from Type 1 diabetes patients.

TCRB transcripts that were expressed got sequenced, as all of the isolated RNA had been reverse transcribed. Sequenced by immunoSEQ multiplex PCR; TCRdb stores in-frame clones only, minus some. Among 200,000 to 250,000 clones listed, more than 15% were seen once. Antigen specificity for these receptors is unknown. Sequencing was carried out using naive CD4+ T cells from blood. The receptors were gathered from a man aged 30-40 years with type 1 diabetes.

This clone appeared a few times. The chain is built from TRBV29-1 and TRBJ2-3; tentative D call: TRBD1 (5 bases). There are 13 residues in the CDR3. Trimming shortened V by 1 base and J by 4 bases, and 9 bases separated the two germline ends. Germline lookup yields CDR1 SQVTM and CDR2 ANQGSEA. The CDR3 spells CSVEGKGADTQYF. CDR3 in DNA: TGCAGCGTTGAAGGTAAAGGGGCAGATACGCAGTATTTT.

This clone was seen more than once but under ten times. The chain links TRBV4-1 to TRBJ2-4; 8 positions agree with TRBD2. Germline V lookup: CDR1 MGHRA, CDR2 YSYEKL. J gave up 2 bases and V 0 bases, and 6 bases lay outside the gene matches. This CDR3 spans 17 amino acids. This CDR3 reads CASSQEGLAYSKNIQYF. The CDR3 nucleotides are TGCGCCAGCAGCCAAGAAGGACTAGCATATTCCAAAAACATTCAGTACTTC.

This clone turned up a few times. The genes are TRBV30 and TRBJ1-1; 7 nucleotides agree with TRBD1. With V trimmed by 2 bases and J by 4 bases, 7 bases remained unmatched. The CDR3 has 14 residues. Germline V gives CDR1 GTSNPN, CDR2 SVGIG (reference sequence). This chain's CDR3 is CAWSSGQVVTEAFF. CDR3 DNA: TGTGCCTGGAGTTCCGGACAGGTTGTCACTGAAGCTTTCTTT.

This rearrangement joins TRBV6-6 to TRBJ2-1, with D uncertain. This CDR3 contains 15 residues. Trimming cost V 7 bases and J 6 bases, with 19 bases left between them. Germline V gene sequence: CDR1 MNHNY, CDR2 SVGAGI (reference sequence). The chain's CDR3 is CASTNSYGGINEQFF. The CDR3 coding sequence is TGTGCCAGCACCAACTCTTATGGCGGAATCAATGAGCAGTTCTTC.

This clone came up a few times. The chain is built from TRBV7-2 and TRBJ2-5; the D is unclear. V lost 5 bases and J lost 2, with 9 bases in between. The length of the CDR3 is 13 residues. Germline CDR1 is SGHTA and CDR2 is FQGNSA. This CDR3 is CASSTAMQETQYF. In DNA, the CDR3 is TGTGCCAGCAGCACAGCGATGCAAGAGACCCAGTACTTC.

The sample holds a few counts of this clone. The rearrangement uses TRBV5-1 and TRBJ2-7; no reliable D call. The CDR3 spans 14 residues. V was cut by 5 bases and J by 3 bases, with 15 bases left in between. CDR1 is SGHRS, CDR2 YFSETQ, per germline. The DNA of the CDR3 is TGCGCCAGCAGTGCGGCAGGAATAGACTACGAGCAGTACTTC. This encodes CASSAAGIDYEQYF.

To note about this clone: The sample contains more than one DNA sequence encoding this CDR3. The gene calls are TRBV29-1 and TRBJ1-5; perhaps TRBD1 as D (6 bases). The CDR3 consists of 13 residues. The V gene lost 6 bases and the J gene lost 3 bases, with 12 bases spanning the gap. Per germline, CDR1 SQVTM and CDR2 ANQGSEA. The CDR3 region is CSVKTGTNQPQHF. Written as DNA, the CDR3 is TGCAGCGTAAAGACAGGCACCAATCAGCCCCAGCATTTT.

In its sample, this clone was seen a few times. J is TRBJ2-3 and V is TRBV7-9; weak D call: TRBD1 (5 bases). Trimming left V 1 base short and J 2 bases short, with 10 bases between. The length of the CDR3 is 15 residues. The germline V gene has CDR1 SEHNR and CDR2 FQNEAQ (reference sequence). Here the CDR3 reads CASSLVQGNTDTQYF. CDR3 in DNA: TGTGCCAGCAGCTTAGTCCAGGGCAACACAGATACGCAGTATTTT.

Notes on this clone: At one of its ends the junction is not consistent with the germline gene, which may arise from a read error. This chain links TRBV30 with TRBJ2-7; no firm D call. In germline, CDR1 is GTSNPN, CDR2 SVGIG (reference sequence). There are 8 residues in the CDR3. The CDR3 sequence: CAWSLECF. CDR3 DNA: TGTGCCTGGAGCTTGGAGTGCTTC.

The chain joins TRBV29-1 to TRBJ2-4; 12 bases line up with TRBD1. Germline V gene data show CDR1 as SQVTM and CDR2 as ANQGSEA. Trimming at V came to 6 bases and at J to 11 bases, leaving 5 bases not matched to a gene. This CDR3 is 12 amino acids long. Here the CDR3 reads CSVGGQGAVQYF. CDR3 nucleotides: TGCAGCGTCGGGGGACAGGGGGCCGTTCAGTACTTC.

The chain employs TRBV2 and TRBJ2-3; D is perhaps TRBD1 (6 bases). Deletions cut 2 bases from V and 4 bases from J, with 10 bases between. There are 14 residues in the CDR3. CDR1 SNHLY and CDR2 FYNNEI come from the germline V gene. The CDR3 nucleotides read TGTGCCAGCAGTGAAACAGGGTGGGCAGATACGCAGTATTTT. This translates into CASSETGWADTQYF.

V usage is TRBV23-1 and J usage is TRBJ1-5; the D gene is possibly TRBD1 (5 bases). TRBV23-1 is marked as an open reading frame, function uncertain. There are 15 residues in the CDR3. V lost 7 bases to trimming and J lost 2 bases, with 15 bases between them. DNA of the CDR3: TGCGCCAGCACTCCAATAAGGGGCTGCAATCAGCCCCAGCATTTT. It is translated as CASTPIRGCNQPQHF.

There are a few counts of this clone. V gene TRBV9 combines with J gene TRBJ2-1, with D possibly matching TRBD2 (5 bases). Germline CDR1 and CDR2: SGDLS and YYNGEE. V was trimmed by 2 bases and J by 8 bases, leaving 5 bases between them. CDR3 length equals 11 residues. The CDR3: CASSVSDEQFF. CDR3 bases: TGTGCCAGCAGCGTTAGCGATGAGCAGTTCTTC.

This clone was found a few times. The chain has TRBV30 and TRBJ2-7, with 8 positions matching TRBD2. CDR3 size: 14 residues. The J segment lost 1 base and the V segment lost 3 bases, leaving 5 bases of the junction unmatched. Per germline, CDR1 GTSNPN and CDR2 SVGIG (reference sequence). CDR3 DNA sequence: TGTGCCTGGAGGGCGGCGGGAGGATCCTACGAGCAGTACTTC. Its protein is CAWRAAGGSYEQYF.

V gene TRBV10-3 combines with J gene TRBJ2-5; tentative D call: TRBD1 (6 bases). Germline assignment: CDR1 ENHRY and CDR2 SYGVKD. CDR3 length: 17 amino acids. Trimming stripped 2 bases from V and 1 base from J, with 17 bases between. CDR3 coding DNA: TGTGCCATCAGTGAGGGGACAACCGGCACCCCCCAAGAGACCCAGTACTTC. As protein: CAISEGTTGTPQETQYF.

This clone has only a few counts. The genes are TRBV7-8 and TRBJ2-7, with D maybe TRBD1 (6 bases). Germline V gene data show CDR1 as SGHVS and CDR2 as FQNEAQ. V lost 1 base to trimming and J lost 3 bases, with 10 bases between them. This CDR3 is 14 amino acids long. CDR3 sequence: CASSLDREYYEQYF. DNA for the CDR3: TGTGCCAGCAGCTTAGACAGGGAGTACTACGAGCAGTACTTC.

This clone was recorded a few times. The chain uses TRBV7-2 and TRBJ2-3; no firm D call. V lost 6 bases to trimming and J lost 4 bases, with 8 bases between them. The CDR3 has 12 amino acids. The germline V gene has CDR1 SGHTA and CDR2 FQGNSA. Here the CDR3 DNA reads TGTGCCAGCAGTGTGCACGCAGATACGCAGTATTTT. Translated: CASSVHADTQYF.

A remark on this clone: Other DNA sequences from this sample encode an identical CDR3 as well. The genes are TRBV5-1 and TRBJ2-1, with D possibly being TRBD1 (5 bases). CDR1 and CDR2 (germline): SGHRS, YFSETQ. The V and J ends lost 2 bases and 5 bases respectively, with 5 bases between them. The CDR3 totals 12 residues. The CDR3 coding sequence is TGCGCCAGCAGCTTAGGGGACAATGAGCAGTTCTTC. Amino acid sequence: CASSLGDNEQFF. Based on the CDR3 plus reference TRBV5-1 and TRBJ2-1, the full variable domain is KAGVTQTPRYLIKTRGQQVTLSCSPISGHRSVSWYQQTPGQGLQFLFEYFSETQRNKGNFPGRFSGRQFSNSRSEMNVSTLELGDSALYLCASSLGDNEQFFGPGTRLTVL.

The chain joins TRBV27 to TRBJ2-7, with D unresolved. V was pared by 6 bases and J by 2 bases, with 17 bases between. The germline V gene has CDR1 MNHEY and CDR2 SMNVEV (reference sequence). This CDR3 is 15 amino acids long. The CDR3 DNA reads TGTGCCAGCAGCCGCCTGGATGAGCTCACCTACGAGCAGTACTTC. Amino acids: CASSRLDELTYEQYF.

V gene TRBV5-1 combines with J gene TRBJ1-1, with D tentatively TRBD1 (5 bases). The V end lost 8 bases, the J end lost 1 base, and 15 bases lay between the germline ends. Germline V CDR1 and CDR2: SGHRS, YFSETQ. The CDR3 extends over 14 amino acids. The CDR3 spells CASKGTTENTEAFF. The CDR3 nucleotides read TGCGCCAGTAAAGGTACGACAGAGAACACTGAAGCTTTCTTT.

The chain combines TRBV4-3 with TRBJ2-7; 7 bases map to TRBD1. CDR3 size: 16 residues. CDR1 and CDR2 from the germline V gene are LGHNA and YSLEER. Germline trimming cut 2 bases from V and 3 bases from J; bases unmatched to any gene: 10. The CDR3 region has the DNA TGCGCCAGCAGCCAACAACAGGGGCGAGGAATCTACGAGCAGTACTTC. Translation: CASSQQQGRGIYEQYF.

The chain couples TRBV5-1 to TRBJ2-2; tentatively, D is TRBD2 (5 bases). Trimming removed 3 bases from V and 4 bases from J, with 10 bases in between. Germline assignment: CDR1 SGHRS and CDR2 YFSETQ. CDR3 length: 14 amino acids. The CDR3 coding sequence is TGCGCCAGCAGCTCGAGGGCGGGCACCGGGGAGCTGTTTTTT. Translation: CASSSRAGTGELFF.

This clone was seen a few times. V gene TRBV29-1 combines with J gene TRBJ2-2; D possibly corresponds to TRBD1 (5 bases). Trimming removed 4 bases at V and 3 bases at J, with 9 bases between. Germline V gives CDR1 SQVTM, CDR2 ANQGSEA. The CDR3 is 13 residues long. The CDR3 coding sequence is TGCAGCGTTGTAAGGGGTTACACCGGGGAGCTGTTTTTT. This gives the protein CSVVRGYTGELFF.